This T cell receptor (beta chain) was sequenced in a study of Ad26.COV2.S vaccination and SARS-CoV-2 variants. Trimming at V came to 4 bases and at J to 6 bases, leaving 6 bases not matched to a gene. This CDR3 spans 14 amino acids. Germline V gene lookup returns CDR1 SGHTA and CDR2 FQGNSA. The treatment is: some 20 received Ad26.COV2.S at low or high dose, single or two shots; about 5 received placebo; per-sample allocation not given. On day 63 after the first injection, vaccine and placebo recipients gave samples. This person who donated was an adult of 18-55 years in Boston. The table came from immunoSEQ multiplex PCR; TCRdb's copy has only in-frame clones and leaves some out. Among fewer than 900,000 clones, 80% to 90% were seen once, and the ten largest hold approximately 1.5%.

The source is a person aged 18-60 years who received the Ad26.COV2.S COVID-19 vaccine or a placebo. The sequencing used peripheral blood, collected in a trial of Ad26.COV2.S vaccine versus placebo. This chain connects TRBV7-2 to TRBJ2-7; 10 positions match TRBD2. In nucleotides, the CDR3 is TGTGCCAGCAGCTACGGGACTAGCGCCTTCGAGCAGTACTTC. Translation gives CASSYGTSAFEQYF.